This T cell receptor beta chain was identified in a study of cytomegalovirus exposure and HLA in healthy donors. Trimming at V came to 2 bases and at J to 8 bases, leaving 4 bases not matched to a gene. CDR1 is MNHNY and CDR2 is SVGAGI in the germline V gene (reference sequence). The CDR3 runs 15 residues. Findings and limits, study-wide: In a later analysis, HLA-associated TCR beta chains were more clonally expanded than equally common others. According to an earlier analysis, most TCR beta V segments yielded productive rearrangements about 90% or about 30% of the time. For cytomegalovirus status, the classifier reportedly gave diagnoses with high specificity and sensitivity. TCR sequences were mostly rare, though some public TCRs occurred in many donors.

As to this clone: Its antigen is not known.

The PCR had 60 Vbeta and 13 Jbeta primers. Assay: immunoSEQ multiplex PCR; the TCRdb copy retains only in-frame clones and omits some. The sample includes 150,000 or so clones, 75% to 85% of them seen just once. The receptor was derived from a man aged 30-40 years in good health and CMV-seropositive. The V call is TRBV6-6, the J call TRBJ1-4; 11 positions match TRBD1. The sequencing sample was made of PBMCs. CDR3 region: CASSYGQGAQEKLFF. The CDR3 DNA reads TGTGCCAGCAGTTACGGACAGGGGGCGCAGGAAAAACTGTTTTTT.